A single sample gave rise to the 20 T cell receptor beta chains below, sequenced in a study of technical replicates of blood from several donors. Generated by immunoSEQ multiplex PCR, the TCRdb table keeps only in-frame clones and is missing some. The repertoire has 80,000 or so clones, approximately 96% of them found once; the top ten carry under 0.2%. Sequencing was carried out using T cells isolated from PBMCs. The receptors come from a human donor in good health.

V and J are TRBV27 and TRBJ2-3; 9 bases line up with TRBD2. Per germline, CDR1 MNHEY and CDR2 SMNVEV (reference sequence). Trimming at V came to 3 bases and at J to 0 bases, leaving 1 base not matched to a gene. This CDR3 is built from 15 residues. DNA for the CDR3: TGTGCCAGCAGTTTGGGGACTAGCAGCACAGATACGCAGTATTTT. It is translated as CASSLGTSSTDTQYF.

The genes are TRBV7-8 and TRBJ1-2; D call uncertain. The CDR3 has 14 amino acids. The V end lost 6 bases, the J end lost 4 bases, and 15 bases lay between the germline ends. CDR1 SGHVS and CDR2 FQNEAQ come from the germline V gene. This CDR3 reads CASRPLTHSYGYTF. The CDR3 coding sequence is TGTGCCAGCAGGCCCCTGACACACAGCTATGGCTACACCTTC. The full variable domain, its missing parts supplied by reference TRBV7-8 and TRBJ1-2, is GAGVSQSPRYKVAKRGQDVALRCDPISGHVSLFWYQQALGQGPEFLTYFQNEAQLDKSGLPSDRFFAERPEGSVSTLKIQRTQQEDSAVYLCASRPLTHSYGYTFGSGTRLTVV.

This sequence joins TRBV28 and TRBJ1-2; 7 positions match TRBD1. V lost 6 bases and J lost 4; bases outside the gene matches: 2. The germline V gene encodes CDR1 MDHEN and CDR2 SYDVKM. The CDR3 has 12 residues. The CDR3, as DNA: TGTGCCAGCAGACCAGGGGGCTATGGCTACACCTTC. It codes for CASRPGGYGYTF.

This chain joins TRBV2 and TRBJ1-1, with unresolved D. CDR1 is SNHLY and CDR2 is FYNNEI in the germline V gene. The CDR3 extends over 13 amino acids. Trimming took off 3 bases at V and 1 base at J, with 6 bases between the two ends. As DNA, the CDR3 is TGTGCCAGCAGTGAGGAGAGGAACACTGAAGCTTTCTTT. Translation gives CASSEERNTEAFF.

This chain links TRBV9 with TRBJ2-3; 7 bases are shared with TRBD1. Per the germline V gene, CDR1 is SGDLS and CDR2 is YYNGEE. CDR3 length: 15 residues. With V trimmed by 3 bases and J by 2 bases, 6 bases remained unmatched. CDR3 in amino acids: CASSDRDRDTDTQYF. CDR3 sequence (DNA): TGTGCCAGCAGCGACCGGGACAGAGACACAGATACGCAGTATTTT. Full variable domain (rest looked up from reference TRBV9 and TRBJ2-3): DSGVTQTPKHLITATGQRVTLRCSPRSGDLSVYWYQQSLDQGLQFLIQYYNGEERAKGNILERFSAQQFPDLHSELNLSSLELGDSALYFCASSDRDRDTDTQYFGPGTRLTVL.

V gene TRBV18 combines with J gene TRBJ2-7; D might be TRBD1 (6 bases). Germline V gene lookup returns CDR1 KGHSH and CDR2 LQKENI. Deletions cut 3 bases from V and 3 bases from J, with 9 bases between. The CDR3 totals 13 residues. The CDR3 region is CASSPTRGYEQYF. As DNA, the CDR3 is TGTGCCAGCTCACCCACCAGGGGCTACGAGCAGTACTTC.

The rearrangement uses TRBV6-4 and TRBJ2-1; D perhaps matches TRBD1 (5 bases). Trimming cost V 6 bases and J 0 bases, with 18 bases left between them. CDR1 MRHNA and CDR2 SNTAGT come from the germline V gene. The CDR3 spans 17 residues. Here the CDR3 DNA reads TGTGCCAGCAGCCGGCAGTCGACAGTGAACTCCTACAATGAGCAGTTCTTC. Protein product: CASSRQSTVNSYNEQFF.

The rearrangement uses TRBV13 and TRBJ2-3; 11 bases map to TRBD2. Germline V gives CDR1 PRHDT, CDR2 FYEKMQ (reference sequence). Losses at the gene ends were 5 bases for V and 5 bases for J; bases not matched to a gene: 9. This CDR3 has 16 residues. The CDR3 loop reads CASSLVSGRALDTQYF. As DNA, the CDR3 is TGTGCCAGCAGCCTTGTTAGCGGGAGGGCCCTAGATACGCAGTATTTT.

The chain links TRBV5-5 to TRBJ2-7; TRBD1 aligns across 10 bases. Per germline, CDR1 SGHKS and CDR2 YYEKEE (reference sequence). Trimming at V came to 4 bases and at J to 6 bases, leaving 4 bases not matched to a gene. This CDR3 spans 13 amino acids. CDR3 protein: CASSPGTGAEQYF. The CDR3 DNA reads TGTGCCAGCAGCCCCGGGACAGGGGCCGAGCAGTACTTC.

In this sample, this clone turned up once. CDR3 in amino acids: CASSLSGIDSSYEQYF. The CDR3 DNA follows: TGTGCCAGCAGCTTATCAGGGATAGACAGCTCCTACGAGCAGTACTTC. This chain uses TRBV7-2 with TRBJ2-7; tentative D call: TRBD1 (5 bases). Germline CDR1 is SGHTA and CDR2 is FQGNSA. V was pared by 2 bases and J by 0 bases, with 14 bases between. CDR3 length: 16 residues.

In its sample, this clone was seen once. The chain links TRBV6-6 to TRBJ2-3, with D hard to call. This CDR3 has 14 residues. Per the germline V gene, CDR1 is MNHNY and CDR2 is SVGAGI (reference sequence). Trimming removed 0 bases from V and 1 base from J, with 5 bases in between. CDR3 amino acids: CASSYSGGTDTQYF. The CDR3 region has the DNA TGTGCCAGCAGTTACTCAGGAGGCACAGATACGCAGTATTTT.

The J gene is TRBJ2-7, the V gene TRBV6-1; tentative D call: TRBD1 (6 bases). Germline assignment: CDR1 MNHNS and CDR2 SASEGT. V lost 4 bases to trimming and J lost 4 bases, with 14 bases between them. The CDR3 totals 14 residues. CDR3 in amino acids: CASSGPGQFYEQYF. The CDR3 bases are TGTGCCAGCAGTGGACCGGGACAATTTTACGAGCAGTACTTC.

The V and J genes are TRBV7-8 and TRBJ2-3; weak D call: TRBD2 (5 bases). Germline V lookup: CDR1 SGHVS, CDR2 FQNEAQ. CDR3 length equals 15 residues. V was shortened by 1 base and J by 4 bases, with 12 bases between the two germline ends. CDR3 loop: CASSLVSGSADTQYF. CDR3 nucleotides: TGTGCCAGCAGCTTAGTATCGGGGAGCGCAGATACGCAGTATTTT.

The gene calls are TRBV14 and TRBJ2-2; TRBD1 matches at 9 bases. In germline, CDR1 is SGHDN, CDR2 FVKESK. V trimming: 1 base; J trimming: 6 bases; junction bases outside the gene matches: 9. The CDR3 is 17 residues long. The CDR3 spells CASSQALQGAFAGELFF. In nucleotides, the CDR3 is TGTGCCAGCAGCCAAGCCCTACAGGGGGCGTTCGCCGGGGAGCTGTTTTTT.

The chain uses TRBV11-2 and TRBJ1-4; D is unresolved. Germline-derived CDR1 and CDR2 are SGHAT and FQNNGV. This CDR3 is built from 15 residues. V was cut by 5 bases and J by 4 bases, with 14 bases left in between. CDR3 region: CASSPGRYYNEKLFF. CDR3 DNA: TGTGCCAGCAGCCCCGGGAGGTACTATAATGAAAAACTGTTTTTT.

The gene calls are TRBV5-6 and TRBJ2-1; 12 bases align to TRBD2. The CDR3 spans 16 residues. Germline assignment: CDR1 SGHDT and CDR2 YYEEEE. J lost 2 bases, V lost 3 bases, and 3 bases had no gene match. The CDR3 DNA reads as TGTGCCAGCAGCTCGGGACTAGCGGGCGCCTACAATGAGCAGTTCTTC. Amino acid sequence: CASSSGLAGAYNEQFF. The variable domain in full, with the rest retrieved from reference TRBV5-6 and TRBJ2-1, is DAGVTQSPTHLIKTRGQQVTLRCSPKSGHDTVSWYQQALGQGPQFIFQYYEEEERQRGNFPDRFSGHQFPNYSSELNVNALLLGDSALYLCASSSGLAGAYNEQFFGPGTRLTVL.

The chain joins TRBV5-5 to TRBJ2-4; TRBD1 matches at 8 bases. The CDR3 sequence is 16 residues long. The J segment lost 2 bases and the V segment lost 3 bases, leaving 7 bases of the junction unmatched. In germline, CDR1 is SGHKS, CDR2 YYEKEE (reference sequence). CDR3 in DNA: TGTGCCAGCAGCTACTCCCAGGGGGCTTCCAAAAACATTCAGTACTTC. It encodes CASSYSQGASKNIQYF.

V usage is TRBV9 and J usage is TRBJ2-7; D is undetermined. The germline CDR1 and CDR2 sequences are SGDLS and YYNGEE. The ends were cut back, 0 bases at V and 2 bases at J, with 6 bases in the middle. The CDR3 has 13 residues. The CDR3 is CASSVAPAYEQYF. Written as DNA, the CDR3 is TGTGCCAGCAGCGTAGCGCCGGCCTACGAGCAGTACTTC.

CDR3 nucleotides: TGTGCCAGCAGCCCGACTTATGGTAGCGGGAGGTTGAGCTCCTACAATGAGCAGTTCTTC. Translation: CASSPTYGSGRLSSYNEQFF. The chain couples TRBV7-6 to TRBJ2-1, with 10 bases matching TRBD2. With 5 bases clipped from V and 0 bases from J, the junction kept 16 bases outside the gene matches. CDR3 length: 20 amino acids. The germline CDR1 and CDR2 sequences are SGHVS and FNYEAQ.

The chain has TRBV11-2 and TRBJ2-5; maybe TRBD1 (5 bases). The CDR3 runs 14 residues. CDR1 SGHAT and CDR2 FQNNGV come from the germline V gene. V lost 5 bases and J lost 5, with 15 bases in between. CDR3 amino acids: CASSPLARDETQYF. CDR3 sequence (DNA): TGTGCCAGCAGCCCGCTCGCCAGGGATGAGACCCAGTACTTC.